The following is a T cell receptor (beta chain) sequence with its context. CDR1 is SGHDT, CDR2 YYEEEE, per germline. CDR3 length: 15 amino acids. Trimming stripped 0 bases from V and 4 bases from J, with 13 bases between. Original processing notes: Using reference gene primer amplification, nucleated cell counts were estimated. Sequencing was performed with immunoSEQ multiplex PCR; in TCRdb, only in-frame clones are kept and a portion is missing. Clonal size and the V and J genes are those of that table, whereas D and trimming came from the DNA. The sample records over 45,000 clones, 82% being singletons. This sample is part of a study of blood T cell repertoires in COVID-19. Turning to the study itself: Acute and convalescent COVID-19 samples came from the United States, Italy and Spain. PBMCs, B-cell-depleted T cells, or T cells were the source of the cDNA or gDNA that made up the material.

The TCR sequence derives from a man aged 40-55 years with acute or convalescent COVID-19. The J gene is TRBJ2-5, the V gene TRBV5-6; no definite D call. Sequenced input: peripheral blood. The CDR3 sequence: CASSLDVRAGETQYF. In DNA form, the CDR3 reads TGTGCCAGCAGCTTGGATGTCCGCGCAGGAGAGACCCAGTACTTC.